This section outlines one TCR beta chain sequence together with its context. This sample stems from a study of technical replicates of blood from a handful of donors. V gave up 6 bases and J gave up 9 bases; unmatched junction bases: 3. The V gene's germline CDR1 is SNHLY and CDR2 FYNNEI. This CDR3 has 11 amino acids. Some clones are missing from TCRdb's copy, which holds only in-frame ones; the method was immunoSEQ multiplex PCR. The data hold about 93,000 clones, with 95% observed a single time. The sequence derives from a human donor in good health. The rearrangement joins TRBV2 to TRBJ2-5; 8 bases map to TRBD1. Sequences were obtained from T cells isolated from PBMCs. Written as DNA, the CDR3 is TGTGCCAGCAGCCAGACAGGGGCCCAGTACTTC. Translating gives CASSQTGAQYF. The full variable domain, its missing parts supplied by reference TRBV2 and TRBJ2-5, is EPEVTQTPSHQVTQMGQEVILRCVPISNHLYFYWYRQILGQKVEFLVSFYNNEISEKSEIFDDQFSVERPDGSNFTLKIRSTKLEDSAMYFCASSQTGAQYFGPGTRLLVL.